The rows below give T cell receptor beta chains drawn from one sample of a study of T cells in Graves' hyperthyroidism and ophthalmopathy. TCRdb independently ran MiXCR on the multiplex PCR reads; one entry per CDR3 protein. The profile shows approximately 610,000 distinct CDR3 sequences, around 17% of them singletons. Sequenced material: blood. The origin of the receptors is a woman aged 18-35 years with Graves' hyperthyroidism. CDR3s include the opening cysteine and the closing phenylalanine or tryptophan. The order of the fields is D gene, V gene, clone size, J gene, CDR3 protein, CDR3 DNA. D genes are given only for firm matches. Some rows mark clone size as missing; the rest say once, few, many or name a class of expanded clone.

TRBD2	TRBV6-5	many	TRBJ2-3	CASSYSVGGRDPDTQYF	TGTGCCAGCAGTTACTCGGTTGGCGGGAGGGACCCAGATACGCAGTATTTT
-	TRBV20-1	-	TRBJ1-5	CSARDRGGGNQPQHF	TGCAGTGCTAGAGATCGCGGGGGAGGCAATCAGCCCCAGCATTTT
-	TRBV12-3/TRBV12-4	many	TRBJ1-2	CASSLPGIDGYTF	TGTGCCAGCAGTTTACCAGGGATCGATGGCTACACCTTC
-	TRBV19	-	TRBJ2-2	CASRVGETPNTGELFF	TGTGCCAGTAGGGTAGGGGAGACACCTAACACCGGGGAGCTGTTTTTT
TRBD2	TRBV14	few	TRBJ2-4	CASSVSGGAIQYF	TGTGCCAGCAGCGTTAGCGGGGGGGCCATTCAGTACTTC
-	TRBV20-1	few	TRBJ2-7	CSARKAGPYYEQYF	TGCAGTGCTAGAAAGGCGGGACCCTACTACGAGCAGTACTTC
-	TRBV7-9	-	TRBJ2-3	CASSGGGSAGDTQYF	TGTGCCAGCAGCGGAGGGGGTAGCGCAGGAGATACGCAGTATTTT
-	TRBV6-1	-	TRBJ1-6	CASSEGFGHSPLHF	TGTGCCAGCAGTGAAGGGTTCGGGCATTCACCCCTCCACTTT
-	TRBV7-2	-	TRBJ2-6	CASSPKTGGPRLGANVLTF	TGTGCCAGCAGCCCCAAAACGGGCGGCCCTCGTCTGGGGGCCAACGTCCTGACTTTC
TRBD1	TRBV3-1	-	TRBJ2-4	CASSQAGTGIAIQYF	TGTGCCAGCAGCCAAGCCGGGACAGGGATTGCCATTCAGTACTTC
TRBD1	TRBV6-1	many	TRBJ1-2	CASSDSLKDRRYGYTF	TGTGCCAGCAGTGATAGCCTAAAGGACAGGCGCTATGGCTACACCTTC
TRBD1	TRBV20-1	-	TRBJ1-1	CSARDLDRGLVGTEAFF	TGCAGTGCTAGAGACCTGGACAGGGGGCTCGTAGGAACTGAAGCTTTCTTT
-	TRBV10-2	-	TRBJ1-5	CASSEFPNSNQPQHF	TGCGCCAGCAGTGAGTTTCCCAATAGCAATCAGCCCCAGCATTTT
-	TRBV19	-	TRBJ1-4	CASSSRGVYGEKLFF	TGTGCCAGTAGTTCGAGAGGGGTTTACGGTGAAAAACTGTTTTTT
-	TRBV5-1	many	TRBJ2-3	CASSMGGFPDTQYF	TGCGCCAGCAGCATGGGGGGTTTCCCGGATACGCAGTATTTT
TRBD2	TRBV29-1	few	TRBJ2-1	CSVRAGGISSYNEQFF	TGCAGCGTTAGGGCGGGAGGAATAAGCTCCTACAATGAGCAGTTCTTC
-	TRBV4-3	-	TRBJ1-6	CASSRMDRSNSPLHF	TGCGCCAGCAGCCGTATGGACAGATCTAATTCACCCCTCCACTTT
TRBD1	TRBV7-9	many	TRBJ2-3	CASSTPHRGRTDTQYF	TGTGCCAGCAGCACCCCCCACAGGGGGCGGACAGATACGCAGTATTTT
TRBD1	TRBV3-1	many	TRBJ1-2	CASSQAQGVGGYTF	TGTGCCAGCAGCCAGGCACAGGGGGTAGGTGGCTACACCTTC
-	TRBV7-9	many	TRBJ1-5	CASSLALPGQPQHF	TGTGCCAGCAGCTTAGCGCTTCCTGGGCAGCCCCAGCATTTT
-	TRBV5-1	many	TRBJ1-1	CASSPTEITGNTEAFF	TGCGCCAGCAGCCCGACTGAAATAACAGGGAACACTGAAGCTTTCTTT
-	TRBV19	few	TRBJ1-5	CASSIERDEAQPQHF	TGTGCCAGTAGTATAGAACGAGACGAAGCTCAGCCCCAGCATTTT
TRBD1	TRBV14	-	TRBJ2-7	CASSPPGTVRYEQYF	TGTGCCAGCAGCCCCCCCGGGACAGTTCGCTACGAGCAGTACTTC
TRBD2	TRBV9	many	TRBJ2-3	CASSALVSGGADTQYF	TGTGCCAGCAGCGCTCTGGTTAGCGGGGGGGCAGATACGCAGTATTTT
-	TRBV11-2	many	TRBJ1-2	CASSLASAGGYTF	TGTGCCAGCAGCTTAGCATCGGCCGGCGGCTACACCTTC
-	TRBV10-3	few	TRBJ1-1	CAISEPPTWGNTEAFF	TGTGCCATCAGTGAGCCTCCGACTTGGGGAAACACTGAAGCTTTCTTT
-	TRBV24-1	many	TRBJ1-2	CATSDPERGYGYTF	TGTGCCACCAGTGATCCTGAACGGGGGTATGGCTACACCTTC
TRBD1	TRBV7-2	once	TRBJ1-5	CASAQSGRGNQPQHF	TGTGCCAGCGCACAAAGCGGCAGGGGGAATCAGCCCCAGCATTTT
TRBD2	TRBV11-2	many	TRBJ2-1	CASSLVLPTSGKAEQFF	TGTGCCAGCAGCTTAGTTTTGCCTACTAGCGGGAAGGCTGAGCAGTTCTTC
TRBD1	TRBV6-1	-	TRBJ2-1	CATREQGAYDEQFF	TGTGCCACCCGTGAGCAGGGGGCGTATGATGAGCAGTTCTTC
-	TRBV6-1	-	TRBJ1-2	CASSDGPRGYTF	TGTGCCAGCAGTGACGGACCGAGGGGCTACACCTTC
TRBD1	TRBV5-1	many	TRBJ2-7	CASSLTGGGYEQYF	TGCGCCAGCAGCTTGACAGGGGGCGGGTACGAGCAGTACTTC
TRBD2	TRBV15	few	TRBJ2-1	CATSRDLLASLRLEQFF	TGTGCCACCAGCAGAGATTTACTAGCGAGCCTCAGGCTTGAGCAGTTCTTC
-	TRBV7-2	-	TRBJ1-1	CASSSSGGQNTEAFF	TGTGCCAGCAGCTCGAGCGGGGGCCAGAACACTGAAGCTTTCTTT
TRBD2	TRBV11-3	many	TRBJ2-7	CASSLGGGHFYEQYF	TGTGCCAGCAGCTTAGGCGGGGGGCACTTCTACGAGCAGTACTTC
-	TRBV7-2	few	TRBJ1-1	CASSSGQRMNTEAFF	TGTGCCAGCAGCTCAGGACAGAGAATGAACACTGAAGCTTTCTTT
TRBD2	TRBV7-8	many	TRBJ2-7	CASSLISGRGSYEQYF	TGTGCCAGCAGCTTAATCAGCGGGAGGGGATCCTACGAGCAGTACTTC
TRBD1	TRBV15	few	TRBJ1-2	CATSRPGPGGGYTF	TGTGCCACCAGCAGGCCTGGGCCAGGGGGTGGCTACACCTTC
-	TRBV6-1	few	TRBJ2-3	CASRSGDYSTDTQYF	TGTGCCAGCCGTAGTGGGGATTACAGCACAGATACGCAGTATTTT
-	TRBV6-4	few	TRBJ2-2	CASSERGPYTGELFF	TGTGCCAGCAGTGAACGGGGGCCCTACACCGGGGAGCTGTTTTTT
-	TRBV4-3	-	TRBJ2-7	CASSQDRLSSYEQYF	TGCGCCAGCAGCCAAGACAGGTTATCCTCCTACGAGCAGTACTTC
-	TRBV18	-	TRBJ1-5	CASSPKGTDNQPQHF	TGTGCCAGCTCACCAAAGGGAACAGACAATCAGCCCCAGCATTTT
TRBD2	TRBV28	few	TRBJ2-3	CASKKAGRITDTQYF	TGTGCCAGCAAGAAAGCGGGAAGAATCACAGATACGCAGTATTTT
TRBD1	TRBV7-8	-	TRBJ1-2	CASSLQGANGYTF	TGTGCCAGCAGCTTACAGGGGGCGAATGGCTACACCTTC
-	TRBV5-1	-	TRBJ2-1	CASSLVVGGSYNEQFF	TGCGCCAGCAGCTTGGTAGTCGGGGGCTCCTACAATGAGCAGTTCTTC
-	TRBV4-3	-	TRBJ2-2	CASSRLLTAGSAGELFF	TGCGCCAGCAGCCGCCTCCTTACGGCAGGGAGCGCCGGGGAGCTGTTTTTT
TRBD1	TRBV30	few	TRBJ1-5	CAWSHTGTASNQPQHF	TGTGCCTGGAGTCATACCGGGACAGCTAGCAATCAGCCCCAGCATTTT